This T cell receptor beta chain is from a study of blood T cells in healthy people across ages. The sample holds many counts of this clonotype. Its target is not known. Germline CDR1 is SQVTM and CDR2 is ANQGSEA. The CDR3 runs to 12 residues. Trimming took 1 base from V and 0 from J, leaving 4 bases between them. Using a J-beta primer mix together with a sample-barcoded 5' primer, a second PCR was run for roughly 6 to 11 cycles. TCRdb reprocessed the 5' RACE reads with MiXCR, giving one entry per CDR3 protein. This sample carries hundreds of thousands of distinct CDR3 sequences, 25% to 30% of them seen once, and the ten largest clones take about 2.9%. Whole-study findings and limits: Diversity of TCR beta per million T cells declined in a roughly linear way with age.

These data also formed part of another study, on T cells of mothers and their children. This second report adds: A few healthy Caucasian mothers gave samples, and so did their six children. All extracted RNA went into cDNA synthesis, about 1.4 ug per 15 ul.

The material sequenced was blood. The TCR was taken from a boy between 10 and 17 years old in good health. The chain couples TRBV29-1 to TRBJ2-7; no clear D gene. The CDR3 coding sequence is TGCAGCGTTGAAGCTTCCTCCTACGAGCAGTACTTC. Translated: CSVEASSYEQYF.